This T cell receptor beta chain was identified during a study of blood T cell repertoires in COVID-19. Only in-frame clones appear in the TCRdb table, and some are missing; sequencing was by immunoSEQ multiplex PCR. This sample has just over 300,000 clones, with 86% found just once. The CDR3 is 12 amino acids. Germline assignment: CDR1 SEHNR and CDR2 FQNEAQ (reference sequence). With V trimmed by 3 bases and J by 7 bases, 0 bases remained unmatched. This TCR came from a man aged 25-45 years who had recovered from COVID-19. The chain couples TRBV7-9 to TRBJ2-4; 7 bases align to TRBD1. The sample was PBMCs or T cells enriched from blood (not recorded which). The CDR3, as DNA: TGTGCCAGCAGCTTGGGACAGAACATTCAGTACTTC. It is translated as CASSLGQNIQYF.